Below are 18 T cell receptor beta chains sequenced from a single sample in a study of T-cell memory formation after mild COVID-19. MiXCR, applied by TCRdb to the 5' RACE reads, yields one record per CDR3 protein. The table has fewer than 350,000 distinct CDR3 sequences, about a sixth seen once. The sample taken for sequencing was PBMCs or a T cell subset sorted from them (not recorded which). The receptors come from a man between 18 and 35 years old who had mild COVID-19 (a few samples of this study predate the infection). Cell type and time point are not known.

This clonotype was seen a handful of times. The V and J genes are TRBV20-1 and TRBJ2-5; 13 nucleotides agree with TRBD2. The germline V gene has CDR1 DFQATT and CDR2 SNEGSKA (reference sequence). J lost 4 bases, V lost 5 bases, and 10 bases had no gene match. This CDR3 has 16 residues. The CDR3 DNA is TGCAGTGCTCCCCCACTAGCGGGGGGGCGTAGAGAGACCCAGTACTTC. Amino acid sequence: CSAPPLAGGRRETQYF.

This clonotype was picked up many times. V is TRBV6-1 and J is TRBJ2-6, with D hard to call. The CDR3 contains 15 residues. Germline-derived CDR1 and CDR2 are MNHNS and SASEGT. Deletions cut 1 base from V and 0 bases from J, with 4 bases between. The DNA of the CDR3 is TGTGCCAGCAGTGAAGGGGGCTCTGGGGCCAACGTCCTGACTTTC. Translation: CASSEGGSGANVLTF.

This CDR3 reads CSAREMNTEAFF. CDR3 nucleotides: TGCAGCGCTCGAGAGATGAACACTGAAGCTTTCTTT. This sequence joins TRBV29-1 and TRBJ1-1; no firm D call. Trimming removed 7 bases from V and 0 bases from J, with 9 bases in between. The CDR3 length is 12 residues. Per germline, CDR1 SQVTM and CDR2 ANQGSEA.

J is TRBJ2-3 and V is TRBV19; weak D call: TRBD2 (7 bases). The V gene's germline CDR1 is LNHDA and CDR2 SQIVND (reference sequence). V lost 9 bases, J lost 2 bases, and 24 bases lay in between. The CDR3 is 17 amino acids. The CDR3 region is CASRIGRGTSTTDTQYF. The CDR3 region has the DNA TGTGCCAGCCGAATTGGGAGGGGGACCTCAACCACAGATACGCAGTATTTT.

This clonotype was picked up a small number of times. Here the CDR3 DNA reads TGTGCCAGCTCATTAAGGCGAAACTATGGCTACACCTTC. Its protein is CASSLRRNYGYTF. This chain uses TRBV6-5 with TRBJ1-2; D not resolved. With 8 bases removed from V and 2 bases from J, the gap between germline ends came to 12 bases. The CDR3 consists of 13 residues. Germline lookup yields CDR1 MNHEY and CDR2 SVGAGI.

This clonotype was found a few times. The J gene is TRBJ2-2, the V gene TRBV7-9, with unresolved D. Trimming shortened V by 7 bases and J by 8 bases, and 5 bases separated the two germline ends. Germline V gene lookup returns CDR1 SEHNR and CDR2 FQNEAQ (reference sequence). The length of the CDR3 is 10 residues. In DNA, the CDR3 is TGTGCCAGCACAGCGGGGGAGCTGTTTTTT. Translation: CASTAGELFF.

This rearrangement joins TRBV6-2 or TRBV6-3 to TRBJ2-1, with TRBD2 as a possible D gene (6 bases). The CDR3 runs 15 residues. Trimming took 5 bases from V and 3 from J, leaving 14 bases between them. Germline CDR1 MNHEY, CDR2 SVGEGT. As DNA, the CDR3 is TGTGCCAGCAGTGGGACTGGGCAATTCTACAATGAGCAGTTCTTC. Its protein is CASSGTGQFYNEQFF.

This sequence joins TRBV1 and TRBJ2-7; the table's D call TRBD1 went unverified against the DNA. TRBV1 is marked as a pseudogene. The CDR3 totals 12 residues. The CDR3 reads CTSSRRAPQQYV. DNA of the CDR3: TGCACCAGCAGCCGCCGCGCTCCCCAGCAGTACGTC.

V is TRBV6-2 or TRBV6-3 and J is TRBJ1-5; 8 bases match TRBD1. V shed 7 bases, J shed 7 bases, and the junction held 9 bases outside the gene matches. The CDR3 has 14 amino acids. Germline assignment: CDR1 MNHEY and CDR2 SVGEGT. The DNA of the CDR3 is TGTGCCAGCACCAAGACAGGGGTGGTCCAGCCCCAGCATTTT. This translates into CASTKTGVVQPQHF.

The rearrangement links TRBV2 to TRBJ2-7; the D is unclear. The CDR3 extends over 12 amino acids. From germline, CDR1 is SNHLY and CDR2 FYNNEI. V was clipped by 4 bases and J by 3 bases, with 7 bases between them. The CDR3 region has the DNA TGTGCCAGCAGTGTAGTAAACTACGAGCAGTACTTC. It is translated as CASSVVNYEQYF. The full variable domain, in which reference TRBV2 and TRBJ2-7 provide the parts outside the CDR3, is EPEVTQTPSHQVTQMGQEVILRCVPISNHLYFYWYRQILGQKVEFLVSFYNNEISEKSEIFDDQFSVERPDGSNFTLKIRSTKLEDSAMYFCASSVVNYEQYFGPGTRLTVT.

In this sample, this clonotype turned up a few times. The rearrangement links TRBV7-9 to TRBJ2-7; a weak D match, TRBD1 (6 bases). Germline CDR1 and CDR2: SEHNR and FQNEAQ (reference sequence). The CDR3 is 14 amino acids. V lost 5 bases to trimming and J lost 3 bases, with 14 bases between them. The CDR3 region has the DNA TGTGCCAGCAGCCTTACGGACAGATACTACGAGCAGTACGTC. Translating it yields CASSLTDRYYEQYV.

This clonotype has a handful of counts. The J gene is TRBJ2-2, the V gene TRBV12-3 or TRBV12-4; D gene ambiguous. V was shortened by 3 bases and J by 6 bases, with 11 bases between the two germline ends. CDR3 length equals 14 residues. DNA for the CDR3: TGTGCCAGCAGTTTTAAGCCCGGAGCCGGGGAGCTGTTTTTT. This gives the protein CASSFKPGAGELFF.

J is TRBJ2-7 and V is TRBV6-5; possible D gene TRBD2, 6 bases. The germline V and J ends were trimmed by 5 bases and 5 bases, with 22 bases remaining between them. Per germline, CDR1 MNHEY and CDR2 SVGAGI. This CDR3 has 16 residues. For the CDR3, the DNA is TGTGCCAGCAGTCTCCCACGGCCAAGGGGACTCCACGAGCAGTACTTC. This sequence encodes CASSLPRPRGLHEQYF.

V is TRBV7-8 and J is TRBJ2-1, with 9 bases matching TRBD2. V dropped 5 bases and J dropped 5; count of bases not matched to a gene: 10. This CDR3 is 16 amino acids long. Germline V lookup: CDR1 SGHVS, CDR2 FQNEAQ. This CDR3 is CASSRRPGLADNEQFF. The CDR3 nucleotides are TGTGCCAGCAGCCGAAGACCGGGACTAGCCGACAATGAGCAGTTCTTC. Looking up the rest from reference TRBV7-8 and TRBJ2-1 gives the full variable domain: GAGVSQSPRYKVAKRGQDVALRCDPISGHVSLFWYQQALGQGPEFLTYFQNEAQLDKSGLPSDRFFAERPEGSVSTLKIQRTQQEDSAVYLCASSRRPGLADNEQFFGPGTRLTVL.

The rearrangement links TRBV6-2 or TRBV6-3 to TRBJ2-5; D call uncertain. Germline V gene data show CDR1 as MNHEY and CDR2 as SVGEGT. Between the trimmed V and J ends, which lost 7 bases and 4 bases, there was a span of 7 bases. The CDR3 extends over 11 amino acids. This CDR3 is CASKKGETQYF. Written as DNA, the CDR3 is TGTGCCAGCAAAAAAGGAGAGACCCAGTACTTC.

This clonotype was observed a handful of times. The CDR3 coding sequence is TGCGCCAGCAGCCCTTGGAGGGCGGGGGACACAGATACGCAGTATTTT. Encoded protein: CASSPWRAGDTDTQYF. V is TRBV5-1 and J is TRBJ2-3; the match to TRBD2 covers 7 bases. Germline trimming cut 4 bases from V and 2 bases from J; bases unmatched to any gene: 10. The CDR3 extends over 16 amino acids. From germline, CDR1 is SGHRS and CDR2 YFSETQ.

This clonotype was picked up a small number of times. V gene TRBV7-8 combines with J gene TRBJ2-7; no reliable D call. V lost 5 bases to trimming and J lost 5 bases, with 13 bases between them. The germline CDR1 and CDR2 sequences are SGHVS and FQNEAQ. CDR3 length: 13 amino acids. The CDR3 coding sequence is TGTGCCAGCAGCCTTAGACGCATCGACGAGCAGTACGTC. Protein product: CASSLRRIDEQYV.

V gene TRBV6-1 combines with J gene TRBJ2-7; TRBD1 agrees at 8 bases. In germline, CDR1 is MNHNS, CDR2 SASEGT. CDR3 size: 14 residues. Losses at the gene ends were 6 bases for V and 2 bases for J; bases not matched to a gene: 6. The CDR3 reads CASRGQEGAYEQYF. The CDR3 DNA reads TGTGCCAGCAGGGGACAGGAGGGGGCCTACGAGCAGTACTTC.